This is a list of T cell receptor beta chains from one sample in a study of blood T cell repertoires in COVID-19. Measured with immunoSEQ multiplex PCR; TCRdb has only the in-frame clones, and not every one. The data hold roughly 250,000 clones, with 90% to 95% observed a single time. Sample: PBMCs or T cells enriched from blood (not recorded which). The receptors were gathered from a woman between 18 and 30 years old who had recovered from COVID-19. The CDR3 runs from the conserved cysteine through the conserved F or W. D genes are given only for firm matches. Rows give clone size only sometimes, using once, few, many, or a class for an expanded clone.

abundance	d_gene	v_gene	j_gene	CDR3aa	CDR3nt
-	-	TRBV11-2	TRBJ2-3	CASSQSRGNTDTQYF	TGTGCCAGCAGCCAGAGCCGGGGAAACACAGATACGCAGTATTTT
-	TRBD2	TRBV2	TRBJ2-1	CASSEARPGGSNEQFF	TGTGCCAGCAGTGAAGCTCGCCCGGGAGGGTCAAATGAGCAGTTCTTC
once	-	TRBV21-1	TRBJ1-6	CASSSGGPGGNSPLHF	TGTGCCAGCAGCTCAGGAGGGCCGGGAGGGAATTCACCCCTCCACTTT
-	TRBD1	TRBV6-5	TRBJ2-3	CASSRDRGTDTQYF	TGTGCCAGCAGTAGGGACAGGGGGACAGATACGCAGTATTTT
-	-	TRBV5-6	TRBJ2-7	CASSLVAEQYF	TGTGCCAGCAGCTTGGTAGCTGAGCAGTACTTC
-	-	TRBV27	TRBJ1-5	CASSFTGNQPQHF	TGTGCCAGCAGTTTCACAGGTAATCAGCCCCAGCATTTT
once	TRBD1	TRBV5-1	TRBJ1-1	CASSSRDRAAFF	TGCGCCAGCAGCTCCCGGGACAGGGCAGCTTTCTTT
-	TRBD1	TRBV28	TRBJ1-1	CASSMGQGNTEAFF	TGTGCCAGCAGTATGGGACAGGGGAACACTGAAGCTTTCTTT
-	-	TRBV19	TRBJ1-1	CASSIQGTEAFF	TGTGCCAGTAGTATTCAGGGGACTGAAGCTTTCTTT
-	TRBD1	TRBV5-5	TRBJ1-2	CASSLWGTGIEGFGYTF	TGTGCCAGCAGCTTGTGGGGGACAGGTATTGAAGGGTTTGGCTACACCTTC
-	TRBD2	TRBV6-5	TRBJ2-1	CASSASGGFYNEQFF	TGTGCCAGCAGCGCTAGCGGGGGGTTCTACAATGAGCAGTTCTTC
-	-	TRBV28	TRBJ1-1	CASSPWDTEAFF	TGTGCCAGCAGTCCATGGGACACCGAAGCTTTCTTT
-	-	TRBV12-5	TRBJ2-3	CASGFGTDTQYF	TGTGCTAGTGGTTTCGGCACAGATACGCAGTATTTT
-	-	TRBV4-1	TRBJ2-7	CASSPNAGQLLRQYF	TGCGCCAGCAGCCCGAATGCTGGACAGCTTCTACGGCAGTACTTC
once	-	TRBV18	TRBJ1-1	CASSPLSENTEAFF	TGTGCCAGCTCACCACTTTCAGAGAACACTGAAGCTTTCTTT